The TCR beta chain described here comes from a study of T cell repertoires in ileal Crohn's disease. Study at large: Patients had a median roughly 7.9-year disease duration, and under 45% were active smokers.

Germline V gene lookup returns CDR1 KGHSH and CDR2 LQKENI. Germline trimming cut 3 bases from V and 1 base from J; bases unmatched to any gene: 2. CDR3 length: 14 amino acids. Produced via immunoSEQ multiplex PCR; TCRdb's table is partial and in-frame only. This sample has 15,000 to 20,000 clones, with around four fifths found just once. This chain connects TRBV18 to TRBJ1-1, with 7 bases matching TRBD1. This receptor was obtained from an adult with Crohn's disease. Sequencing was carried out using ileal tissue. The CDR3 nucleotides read TGTGCCAGCTCACCGGACAGGAAGAACACTGAAGCTTTCTTT. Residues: CASSPDRKNTEAFF.